The 21 T cell receptor beta chains below were found in one sample sequenced in a study of blood T cell repertoires in COVID-19. The repertoire was sequenced with immunoSEQ multiplex PCR; TCRdb's copy has only in-frame clones and lacks some. Seen here are about 300,000 clones, 75% to 90% observed once, and the top ten hold about 1.6%. Sample: peripheral blood. The receptors here all came from a woman in her 40s who had recovered from COVID-19.

The rearrangement joins TRBV7-9 to TRBJ1-2; 11 bases are a match to TRBD1. The trim removed 3 bases at V and 8 bases at J, leaving 5 bases unmatched. Germline values: CDR1 SEHNR, CDR2 FQNEAQ (reference sequence). The CDR3 loop spans 14 amino acids. The DNA for the CDR3 is TGTGCCAGCAGCTTCGGACAGGGGGCCTGGGGCTACACCTTC. Translation gives CASSFGQGAWGYTF.

The chain uses TRBV4-1 and TRBJ1-3; no clear D gene. There are 14 residues in the CDR3. V was trimmed by 4 bases and J by 9 bases, leaving 16 bases between them. Germline assignment: CDR1 MGHRA and CDR2 YSYEKL. CDR3 sequence: CASSLNPTRGTIYF. As DNA, the CDR3 is TGCGCCAGCAGCCTAAATCCGACCCGGGGCACCATATATTTT.

The J gene is TRBJ2-6, the V gene TRBV9; D is unresolved. The germline gives CDR1 SGDLS, CDR2 YYNGEE. The V gene lost 5 bases and the J gene lost 1 base, with 4 bases spanning the gap. This CDR3 region has 13 residues. Written as DNA, the CDR3 is TGTGCCAGCAGTAGATCTGGGGCCAACGTCCTGACTTTC. The encoded protein is CASSRSGANVLTF.

This chain links TRBV19 with TRBJ2-7, with D perhaps TRBD1 (6 bases). Germline lookup yields CDR1 LNHDA and CDR2 SQIVND (reference sequence). This CDR3 region has 15 residues. Trimming took 6 bases from V and 0 from J, leaving 15 bases between them. This CDR3 reads CASSLSQGFSYEQYF. The CDR3 nucleotides read TGTGCCAGTAGCTTATCGCAGGGGTTCTCCTACGAGCAGTACTTC.

This chain links TRBV25-1 with TRBJ2-7, with a tentative D call TRBD2 (5 bases). This CDR3 is built from 14 residues. Germline loops: CDR1 MGHDK, CDR2 SYGVNS. Deletions cut 1 base from V and 3 bases from J, with 10 bases between. This CDR3 is CASSESREGYEQYF. As DNA, the CDR3 is TGTGCCAGCAGTGAATCTAGAGAGGGCTACGAGCAGTACTTC.

The chain couples TRBV10-3 to TRBJ1-2; perhaps TRBD1 as D (5 bases). Germline V gene lookup returns CDR1 ENHRY and CDR2 SYGVKD. The V end was cut by 7 bases, the J end by 3 bases, with 12 bases between. CDR3 length equals 13 residues. For the CDR3, the DNA is TGTGCCATCAAGGGGCAGGGCGACTATGGCTACACCTTC. The encoded protein is CAIKGQGDYGYTF.

This chain connects TRBV4-1 to TRBJ1-5; D gene ambiguous. Trimming took 0 bases from V and 5 from J, leaving 11 bases between them. The CDR3 is 15 residues long. CDR1 and CDR2 (germline): MGHRA, YSYEKL. Written as DNA, the CDR3 is TGCGCCAGCAGCCAAGATCGGGGTAGAGATCAGCCCCAGCATTTT. This translates into CASSQDRGRDQPQHF.

The rearrangement uses TRBV5-6 and TRBJ2-7; D is perhaps TRBD1 (6 bases). Trimming pared 3 bases from V and 4 bases from J, leaving 17 bases between. The CDR3 runs 15 residues. In germline, CDR1 is SGHDT, CDR2 YYEEEE. The CDR3 DNA sequence: TGTGCCAGCAGCTGGGGCGGACAGCTCCTATACGAGCAGTACTTC. Its protein product is CASSWGGQLLYEQYF.

The chain employs TRBV6-5 and TRBJ1-4, with 11 bases fitting TRBD1. Germline CDR1 and CDR2: MNHEY and SVGAGI. This CDR3 region has 15 residues. J was trimmed by 6 bases and V by 5 bases; bases with no gene match: 5. CDR3 bases: TGTGCCAGCAGTCGGACGGGACAGGGGGATGAAAAACTGTTTTTT. It codes for CASSRTGQGDEKLFF.

The chain has TRBV10-3 and TRBJ2-7; D is possibly TRBD2 (5 bases). Trimming took 3 bases from V and 0 from J, leaving 9 bases between them. The CDR3 runs 14 residues. CDR1 is ENHRY, CDR2 SYGVKD, per germline. As DNA, the CDR3 is TGTGCCATCAGTGAATTAGACTACTCCTACGAGCAGTACTTC. It translates to CAISELDYSYEQYF.

The CDR3 sequence: CASSGWGADTEAFF. The DNA of the CDR3 is TGTGCCAGCAGTGGATGGGGCGCGGACACTGAAGCTTTCTTT. The rearrangement uses TRBV2 and TRBJ1-1; maybe TRBD1 (5 bases). The germline V gene encodes CDR1 SNHLY and CDR2 FYNNEI. The CDR3 consists of 14 residues. V lost 4 bases to trimming and J lost 3 bases, with 12 bases between them.

J is TRBJ2-7 and V is TRBV6-5; no clear D. The ends were cut back, 0 bases at V and 5 bases at J, with 8 bases in the middle. Looked up from germline, CDR1 is MNHEY and CDR2 is SVGAGI. The CDR3 consists of 13 residues. CDR3 region: CASSYSIAHEQYF. The CDR3 DNA reads as TGTGCCAGCAGTTACTCGATCGCGCACGAGCAGTACTTC.

J is TRBJ2-3 and V is TRBV5-6; D possibly corresponds to TRBD2 (6 bases). This CDR3 region has 17 residues. Trimming took 1 base from V and 0 from J, leaving 15 bases between them. Germline CDR1 reads SGHDT; CDR2 reads YYEEEE. The CDR3 is CASSLQGGGTSTDTQYF. Written as DNA, the CDR3 is TGTGCCAGCAGCTTGCAGGGAGGCGGAACTAGCACAGATACGCAGTATTTT.

The chain uses TRBV30 and TRBJ1-4; perhaps TRBD1 as D (6 bases). This CDR3 is built from 14 residues. The ends were cut back, 1 base at V and 5 bases at J, with 11 bases in the middle. The V gene's germline CDR1 is GTSNPN and CDR2 SVGIG (reference sequence). The CDR3 reads CAWSAGGSNEKLFF. The CDR3 bases are TGTGCCTGGAGTGCGGGGGGCAGCAATGAAAAACTGTTTTTT.

The chain uses TRBV5-1 and TRBJ2-1; 9 nucleotides line up with TRBD1. V lost 7 bases and J lost 4; bases outside the gene matches: 6. Germline V gene data show CDR1 as SGHRS and CDR2 as YFSETQ. The CDR3 extends over 14 amino acids. CDR3 amino acids: CASADRGGYNEQFF. CDR3 bases: TGCGCCAGCGCGGACAGGGGAGGTTACAATGAGCAGTTCTTC.

CDR3 coding DNA: TGTGCCAGCAGGGGACTGGTGAACACTGAAGCTTTCTTT. Its translation: CASRGLVNTEAFF. The chain carries TRBV21-1 and TRBJ1-1. TRBV21-1 is a documented pseudogene. This CDR3 contains 13 residues.

The gene calls are TRBV10-3 and TRBJ2-5; the D gene is possibly TRBD1 (6 bases). Trimming took 7 bases from V and 5 from J, leaving 23 bases between them. The length of the CDR3 is 16 residues. The V gene's germline CDR1 is ENHRY and CDR2 SYGVKD. This CDR3 is CAIKDPSWGPAETQYF. DNA of the CDR3: TGTGCCATCAAAGACCCTAGCTGGGGGCCGGCCGAGACCCAGTACTTC.

The genes are TRBV10-3 and TRBJ1-2; 8 bases agree with TRBD1. This CDR3 comprises 19 residues. Germline V lookup: CDR1 ENHRY, CDR2 SYGVKD. The V gene end was trimmed by 4 bases and the J gene end by 6 bases; junction bases not matched to a gene: 22. CDR3 bases: TGTGCCATCAGTGGAACCGGGACAGGACACCTTATGGCTACGGATGGCTACACCTTC. Translated, it gives CAISGTGTGHLMATDGYTF.

This rearrangement joins TRBV11-2 to TRBJ2-4; possible D gene TRBD1, 6 bases. Trimming stripped 7 bases from V and 4 bases from J, with 14 bases between. This CDR3 region has 14 residues. CDR1 and CDR2 from the germline V gene are SGHAT and FQNNGV. CDR3 amino acids: CASTPPRGKNIQYF. DNA for the CDR3: TGTGCCAGCACCCCGCCGAGGGGGAAAAACATTCAGTACTTC.

The V gene is TRBV4-3, the J gene TRBJ2-3; 9 nucleotides match TRBD1. Germline V gives CDR1 LGHNA, CDR2 YSLEER. The CDR3 is 17 residues long. Unmatched junction bases numbered 6, after V lost 1 base and J lost 1 base. CDR3 nucleotides: TGCGCCAGCAGCCAAGTTGGGAGGGACAGGGGCACAGATACGCAGTATTTT. Protein product: CASSQVGRDRGTDTQYF.

The chain is built from TRBV7-2 and TRBJ1-5; 8 positions agree with TRBD1. CDR1 and CDR2 (germline): SGHTA, FQGNSA. The CDR3 contains 15 residues. V dropped 1 base and J dropped 2; count of bases not matched to a gene: 1. The CDR3 DNA is TGTGCCAGCAGCTTAGACAGGGGGGGCAATCAGCCCCAGCATTTT. It yields the protein CASSLDRGGNQPQHF. The full variable domain, its missing parts supplied by reference TRBV7-2 and TRBJ1-5, is GAGVSQSPSNKVTEKGKDVELRCDPISGHTALYWYRQSLGQGLEFLIYFQGNSAPDKSGLPSDRFSAERTGGSVSTLTIQRTQQEDSAVYLCASSLDRGGNQPQHFGDGTRLSIL.